The sequence of this T cell receptor (beta chain) was determined in a study of blood T cell repertoires in COVID-19. Turning to the study itself: COVID-19 samples, acute and convalescent, were from the United States, Italy and Spain.

Authors' data handling: By means of reference gene primer amplification, nucleated cell counts were estimated. The protocol was immunoSEQ multiplex PCR, while the TCRdb copy is restricted to in-frame clones and leaves out a portion. Clonal size and the V and J genes are those of that table, whereas D and trimming came from the DNA. The table has 100,000 or so clones, 85% to 95% seen once. Germline values: CDR1 LGHDT, CDR2 YNNKEL (reference sequence). J lost 4 bases, V lost 6 bases, and 9 bases had no gene match. The CDR3 runs to 15 residues. V gene TRBV3-1 (or the pseudogene TRBV3-2) combines with J gene TRBJ2-3; 8 nucleotides line up with TRBD1. Material for sequencing was peripheral blood. The clonotype was recovered from a woman in her 50s in a cohort sampled during active COVID-19. CDR3 loop: CASSRPGQEADTQYF. The CDR3 region has the DNA TGTGCCAGCAGTCGTCCGGGACAGGAAGCAGATACGCAGTATTTT.